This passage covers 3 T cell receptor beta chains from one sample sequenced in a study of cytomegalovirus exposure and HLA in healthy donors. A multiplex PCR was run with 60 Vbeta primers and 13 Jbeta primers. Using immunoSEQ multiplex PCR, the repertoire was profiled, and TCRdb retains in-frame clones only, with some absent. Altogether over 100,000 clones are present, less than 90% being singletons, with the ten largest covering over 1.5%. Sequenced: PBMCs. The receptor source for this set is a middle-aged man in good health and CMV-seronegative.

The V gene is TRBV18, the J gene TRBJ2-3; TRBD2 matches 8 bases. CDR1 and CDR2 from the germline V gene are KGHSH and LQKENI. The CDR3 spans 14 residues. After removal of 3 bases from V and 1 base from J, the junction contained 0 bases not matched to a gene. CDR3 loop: CASSPTSGTDTQYF. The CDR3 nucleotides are TGTGCCAGCTCACCGACTAGCGGCACAGATACGCAGTATTTT.

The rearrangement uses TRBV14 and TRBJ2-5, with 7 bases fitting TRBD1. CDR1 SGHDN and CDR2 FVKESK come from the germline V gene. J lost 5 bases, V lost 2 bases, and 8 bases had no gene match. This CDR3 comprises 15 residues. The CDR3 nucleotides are TGTGCCAGCAGCCAACCCCACAGGGGCAGCGAGACCCAGTACTTC. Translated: CASSQPHRGSETQYF.

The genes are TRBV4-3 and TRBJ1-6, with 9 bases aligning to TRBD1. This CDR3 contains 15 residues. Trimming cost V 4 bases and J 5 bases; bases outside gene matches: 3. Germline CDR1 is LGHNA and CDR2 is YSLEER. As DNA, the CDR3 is TGCGCCAGCAGCCCCGGGACAGGGAATAATTCACCCCTCCACTTT. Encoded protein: CASSPGTGNNSPLHF.